This T cell receptor beta chain stems from a study of early T cells in non-severe SARS-CoV-2 infection. The table lists this clonotype with a few counts. Its cognate antigen is unknown. Study results and limitations: Missing private and CD4 specificities, VDJdb matching favored anti-spike CD8 responses.

CDR1 is KGHDR, CDR2 SFDVKD, per germline. The CDR3 runs to 15 residues. Trimming shortened V by 3 bases and J by 5 bases, and 16 bases separated the two germline ends. One entry per CDR3 protein, called by TCRdb with MiXCR from the 5' RACE reads. The sample consists of tens of thousands of distinct CDR3 sequences, 9% to 15% of them appearing once. What was sequenced was whole blood. This clonotype was obtained from an adult who was a healthcare worker with PCR-confirmed SARS-CoV-2 infection or an uninfected control (not recorded which). J is TRBJ2-7 and V is TRBV24-1; the D gene is possibly TRBD2 (6 bases). DNA for the CDR3: TGTGCCACCAGTGATCCACCGCGGGGTGCCCACGAGCAGTACTTC. Encoded protein: CATSDPPRGAHEQYF.